These 22 T cell receptor beta chains were all obtained from the same sample, sequenced in a study of cytomegalovirus exposure and HLA in healthy donors. PCR primers comprised 60 Vbeta and 13 Jbeta primers. Data came from immunoSEQ multiplex PCR; TCRdb stores just in-frame clones and leaves some out. The data contain more than 150,000 clones, around 77% of them singletons. Sequencing was performed on PBMCs. Source of these receptors: a woman aged 25 to 39 in good health and CMV-seronegative.

V gene TRBV16 combines with J gene TRBJ1-1, with D possibly being TRBD1 (6 bases). Deletions cut 8 bases from V and 1 base from J, with 11 bases between. In germline, CDR1 is KGHSY, CDR2 FQNENV. The CDR3 spans 13 residues. The CDR3 reads CASLRGGNTEAFF. The CDR3 nucleotides are TGTGCCAGCCTGAGGGGGGGGAACACTGAAGCTTTCTTT.

This clone was counted a single time. The genes are TRBV2 and TRBJ2-2, with a tentative D call TRBD2 (5 bases). CDR1 SNHLY and CDR2 FYNNEI come from the germline V gene. The length of the CDR3 is 14 residues. Trimming shortened V by 8 bases and J by 6 bases, and 16 bases separated the two germline ends. The CDR3 protein is CASGVRGLAGELFF. CDR3 DNA sequence: TGTGCCAGCGGGGTCCGGGGTTTAGCCGGGGAGCTGTTTTTT.

The gene calls are TRBV19 and TRBJ2-3; tentative D call: TRBD2 (6 bases). The CDR3 runs 12 residues. Trimming took off 5 bases at V and 6 bases at J, with 9 bases between the two ends. The germline CDR1 and CDR2 sequences are LNHDA and SQIVND (reference sequence). The DNA for the CDR3 is TGTGCCAGTAGTCCCCGGGGGGATACGCAGTATTTT. Amino acid sequence: CASSPRGDTQYF.

Worth noting for this clone: Other DNA sequences in the same sample also yield this CDR3. The chain employs TRBV5-4 and TRBJ2-7; D gene ambiguous. There are 13 residues in the CDR3. The V and J ends lost 0 bases and 1 base respectively, with 5 bases between them. The germline CDR1 and CDR2 sequences are SGHNT and YYREEE (reference sequence). The CDR3 sequence: CASSLDRSYEQYF. CDR3 DNA: TGTGCCAGCAGCTTGGACAGATCCTACGAGCAGTACTTC.

This clone was seen a handful of times. The chain couples TRBV4-3 to TRBJ1-1; no reliable D call. Trimming took 2 bases from V and 4 from J, leaving 11 bases between them. CDR1 and CDR2 (germline): LGHNA, YSLEER. The CDR3 has 14 residues. The CDR3 coding sequence is TGCGCCAGCAGCCAAAAGCCTACTGTCACTGAAGCTTTCTTT. The encoded protein is CASSQKPTVTEAFF.

V usage is TRBV19 and J usage is TRBJ1-1, with no clear D. V was pared by 7 bases and J by 3 bases, with 15 bases between. CDR3 length: 14 amino acids. In germline, CDR1 is LNHDA, CDR2 SQIVND (reference sequence). The CDR3 sequence: CASTPEVSDTEAFF. The CDR3, as DNA: TGTGCCAGTACCCCGGAGGTATCTGACACTGAAGCTTTCTTT.

J is TRBJ2-7 and V is TRBV7-6, with a possible D match to TRBD2 (5 bases). CDR1 and CDR2 from the germline V gene are SGHVS and FNYEAQ. The CDR3 extends over 14 amino acids. Deletions cut 3 bases from V and 2 bases from J, with 11 bases between. Here the CDR3 DNA reads TGTGCCAGCAGCTTGATGGGAGAGACCTACGAGCAGTACTTC. Amino acid sequence: CASSLMGETYEQYF. The variable domain in full, completed from reference TRBV7-6 and TRBJ2-7, reads GAGVSQSPRYKVTKRGQDVALRCDPISGHVSLYWYRQALGQGPEFLTYFNYEAQQDKSGLPNDRFSAERPEGSISTLTIQRTEQRDSAMYRCASSLMGETYEQYFGPGTRLTVT.

The rearrangement joins TRBV5-6 to TRBJ2-5; the D gene is possibly TRBD2 (6 bases). This CDR3 spans 13 amino acids. The ends were cut back, 7 bases at V and 7 bases at J, with 17 bases in the middle. Germline-derived CDR1 and CDR2 are SGHDT and YYEEEE. CDR3 region: CASHGGPHGTQYF. CDR3 coding DNA: TGTGCCAGCCACGGGGGACCCCATGGGACCCAGTACTTC.

The chain couples TRBV9 to TRBJ2-3; 7 nucleotides match TRBD1. Per germline, CDR1 SGDLS and CDR2 YYNGEE. The CDR3 runs 15 residues. V dropped 0 bases and J dropped 4; count of bases not matched to a gene: 5. The CDR3 reads CASSVDRGGPDTQYF. CDR3 DNA: TGTGCCAGCAGCGTAGACAGGGGTGGACCAGATACGCAGTATTTT.

The rearrangement uses TRBV15 and TRBJ1-2; 9 bases are a match to TRBD1. V trimming: 3 bases; J trimming: 5 bases; junction bases outside the gene matches: 7. The germline CDR1 and CDR2 sequences are LNHNV and YYDKDF (reference sequence). This CDR3 is 15 amino acids long. The CDR3 here is CATSSFPQGAYGYTF. For the CDR3, the DNA is TGTGCCACCAGCAGCTTTCCACAGGGGGCTTATGGCTACACCTTC.

The V gene is TRBV2, the J gene TRBJ1-2; D might be TRBD1 (6 bases). Trimming removed 2 bases at V and 3 bases at J, with 10 bases between. The germline V gene has CDR1 SNHLY and CDR2 FYNNEI. The CDR3 loop spans 14 amino acids. CDR3 bases: TGTGCCAGCAGTGAACTTACAGGGTACTATGGCTACACCTTC. Protein sequence: CASSELTGYYGYTF.

Here the CDR3 reads CASSPQIHRGQANTEAFF. CDR3 sequence (DNA): TGTGCCAGCAGTCCCCAAATACACAGGGGGCAGGCGAATACTGAAGCTTTCTTT. The chain uses TRBV28 and TRBJ1-1; 9 bases agree with TRBD1. The CDR3 runs to 18 residues. J was trimmed by 5 bases and V by 5 bases; bases with no gene match: 18. CDR1 is MDHEN and CDR2 is SYDVKM in the germline V gene. Complete variable domain (other parts from reference TRBV28 and TRBJ1-1): DVKVTQSSRYLVKRTGEKVFLECVQDMDHENMFWYRQDPGLGLRLIYFSYDVKMKEKGDIPEGYSVSREKKERFSLILESASTNQTSMYLCASSPQIHRGQANTEAFFGQGTRLTVV.

This rearrangement joins TRBV9 to TRBJ1-4, with 8 bases fitting TRBD1. The CDR3 covers 15 residues. V dropped 8 bases and J dropped 6; count of bases not matched to a gene: 12. In germline, CDR1 is SGDLS, CDR2 YYNGEE. The CDR3 here is CASNARGQEYEKLFF. CDR3 sequence (DNA): TGTGCCAGTAACGCTCGGGGACAGGAGTATGAAAAACTGTTTTTT.

This clone showed up just once. V usage is TRBV5-6 and J usage is TRBJ2-7; no clear D gene. Germline V gene data show CDR1 as SGHDT and CDR2 as YYEEEE. Trimming left V 0 bases short and J 8 bases short, with 18 bases between. This CDR3 comprises 15 residues. The DNA of the CDR3 is TGTGCCAGCAGCTTGGACCGACATACCTCTACGCAGCAGTACTTC. Translation gives CASSLDRHTSTQQYF.

In its sample, this clone was seen once. The rearrangement joins TRBV7-2 to TRBJ1-4; a weak D match, TRBD1 (5 bases). The CDR3 length is 14 residues. V lost 5 bases and J lost 8, with 15 bases in between. Germline values: CDR1 SGHTA, CDR2 FQGNSA. CDR3 DNA: TGTGCCAGCAGCCCTGGGGCCGGGAGGGAAAAACTGTTTTTT. It specifies CASSPGAGREKLFF.

This chain links TRBV7-6 with TRBJ1-2; maybe TRBD1 (5 bases). Germline V gene sequence: CDR1 SGHVS, CDR2 FNYEAQ. The CDR3 spans 14 residues. V gave up 1 base and J gave up 5 bases, with 11 bases separating them. The CDR3, as DNA: TGTGCCAGCAGCTTAGTAGAAACAGGATATGGCTACACCTTC. It translates to CASSLVETGYGYTF.

The rearrangement joins TRBV30 to TRBJ2-5; D gene uncertain. V lost 7 bases to trimming and J lost 5 bases, with 11 bases between them. Germline V gene sequence: CDR1 GTSNPN, CDR2 SVGIG (reference sequence). CDR3 length: 11 amino acids. CDR3 protein: CASAGAETQYF. The CDR3 DNA follows: TGTGCCTCGGCCGGAGCTGAGACCCAGTACTTC.

The rearrangement uses TRBV10-3 and TRBJ2-7, with 8 positions matching TRBD2. The germline CDR1 and CDR2 sequences are ENHRY and SYGVKD. The CDR3 runs to 16 residues. V shed 5 bases and J 2 bases; nucleotides not matched to a gene: 11. The DNA for the CDR3 is TGTGCCATCAGTCCCCTTGGTGGGCGGGGGGCCTACGAGCAGTACTTC. Its translation: CAISPLGGRGAYEQYF.

This clone was found once. V gene TRBV29-1 combines with J gene TRBJ1-1; D is uncertain. Germline V gives CDR1 SQVTM, CDR2 ANQGSEA. Trimming took off 7 bases at V and 0 bases at J, with 15 bases between the two ends. This CDR3 has 14 residues. In nucleotides, the CDR3 is TGCAGCGCCGGGCCGACTACCATGAACACTGAAGCTTTCTTT. As protein: CSAGPTTMNTEAFF. The full variable domain, its missing parts supplied by reference TRBV29-1 and TRBJ1-1, is SAVISQKPSRDICQRGTSLTIQCQVDSQVTMMFWYRQQPGQSLTLIATANQGSEATYESGFVIDKFPISRPNLTFSTLTVSNMSPEDSSIYLCSAGPTTMNTEAFFGQGTRLTVV.

This CDR3 is CASSTQGGWSTEAFF. DNA of the CDR3: TGTGCCAGTAGTACTCAGGGGGGATGGAGCACTGAAGCTTTCTTT. The chain links TRBV19 to TRBJ1-1, with TRBD1 identical over 7 bases. Trimming cost V 4 bases and J 4 bases; bases outside gene matches: 9. Germline V gene sequence: CDR1 LNHDA, CDR2 SQIVND (reference sequence). The CDR3 covers 15 residues.

The V gene is TRBV5-4, the J gene TRBJ2-3, with 13 bases lining up with TRBD2. The V segment lost 0 bases and the J segment 5 bases; nucleotides outside the gene matches: 6. Germline values: CDR1 SGHNT, CDR2 YYREEE (reference sequence). This CDR3 has 17 amino acids. CDR3 sequence reads: CASSLVRGTSGEDTQYF. The CDR3 DNA sequence: TGTGCCAGCAGCTTGGTGAGAGGGACTAGCGGGGAAGATACGCAGTATTTT.

This chain links TRBV7-2 with TRBJ2-5; 11 nucleotides line up with TRBD2. Germline trimming cut 5 bases from V and 3 bases from J; bases unmatched to any gene: 5. The CDR3 extends over 15 amino acids. Germline assignment: CDR1 SGHTA and CDR2 FQGNSA. The CDR3 nucleotides read TGTGCCAGCAGCCCCCAGACTAGCGGGGAAGAGACCCAGTACTTC. Encoded protein: CASSPQTSGEETQYF.